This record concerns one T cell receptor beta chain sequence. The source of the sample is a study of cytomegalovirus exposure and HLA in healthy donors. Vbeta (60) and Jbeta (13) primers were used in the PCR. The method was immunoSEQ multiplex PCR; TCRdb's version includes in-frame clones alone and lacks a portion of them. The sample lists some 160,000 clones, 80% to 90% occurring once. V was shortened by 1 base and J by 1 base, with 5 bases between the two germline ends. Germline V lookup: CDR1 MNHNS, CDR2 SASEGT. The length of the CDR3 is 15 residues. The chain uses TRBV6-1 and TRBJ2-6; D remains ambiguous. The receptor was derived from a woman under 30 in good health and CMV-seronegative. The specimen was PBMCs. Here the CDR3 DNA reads TGTGCCAGCAGTGAAGAGGAGTCTGGGGCCAACGTCCTGACTTTC. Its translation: CASSEEESGANVLTF.